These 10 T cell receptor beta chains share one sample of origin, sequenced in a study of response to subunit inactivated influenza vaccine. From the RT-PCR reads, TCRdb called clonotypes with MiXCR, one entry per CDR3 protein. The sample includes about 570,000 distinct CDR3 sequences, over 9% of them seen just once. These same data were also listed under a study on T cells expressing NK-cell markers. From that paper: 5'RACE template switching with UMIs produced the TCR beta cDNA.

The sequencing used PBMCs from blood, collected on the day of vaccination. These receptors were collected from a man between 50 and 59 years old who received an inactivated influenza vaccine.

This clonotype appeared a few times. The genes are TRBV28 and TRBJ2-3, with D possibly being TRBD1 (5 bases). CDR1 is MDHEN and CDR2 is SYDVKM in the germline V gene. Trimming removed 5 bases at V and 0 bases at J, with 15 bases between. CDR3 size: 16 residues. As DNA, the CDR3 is TGTGCCAGCAGTCCACATCAGGGTCTCAGCACAGATACGCAGTATTTT. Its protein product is CASSPHQGLSTDTQYF.

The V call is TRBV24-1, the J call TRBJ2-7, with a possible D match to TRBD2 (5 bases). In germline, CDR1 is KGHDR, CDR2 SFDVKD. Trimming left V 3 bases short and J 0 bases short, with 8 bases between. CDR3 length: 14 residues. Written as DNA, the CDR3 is TGTGCCACCAGTGATGCGAGGGTCTCCTACGAGCAGTACTTC. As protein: CATSDARVSYEQYF.

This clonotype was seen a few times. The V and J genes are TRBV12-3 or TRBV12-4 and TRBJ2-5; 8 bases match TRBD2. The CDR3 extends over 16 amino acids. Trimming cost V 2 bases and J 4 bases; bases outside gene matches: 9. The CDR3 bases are TGTGCCAGCAGTTTATCCCTAGCGGGTACGCGAGAGACCCAGTACTTC. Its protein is CASSLSLAGTRETQYF.

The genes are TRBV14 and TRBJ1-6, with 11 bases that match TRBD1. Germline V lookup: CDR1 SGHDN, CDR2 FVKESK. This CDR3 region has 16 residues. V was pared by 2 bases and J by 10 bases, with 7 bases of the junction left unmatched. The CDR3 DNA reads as TGTGCCAGCAGCCAATACGGGGACAGGGGGAAATCACCCCTCCACTTT. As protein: CASSQYGDRGKSPLHF.

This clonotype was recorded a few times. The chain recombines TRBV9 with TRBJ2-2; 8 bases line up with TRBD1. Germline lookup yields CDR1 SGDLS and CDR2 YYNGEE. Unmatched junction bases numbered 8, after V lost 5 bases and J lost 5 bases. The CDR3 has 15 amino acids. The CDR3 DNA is TGTGCCAGCAGAAGGACAGGGTTGTCAACCGGGGAGCTGTTTTTT. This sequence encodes CASRRTGLSTGELFF. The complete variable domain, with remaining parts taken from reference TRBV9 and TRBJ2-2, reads DSGVTQTPKHLITATGQRVTLRCSPRSGDLSVYWYQQSLDQGLQFLIQYYNGEERAKGNILERFSAQQFPDLHSELNLSSLELGDSALYFCASRRTGLSTGELFFGEGSRLTVL.

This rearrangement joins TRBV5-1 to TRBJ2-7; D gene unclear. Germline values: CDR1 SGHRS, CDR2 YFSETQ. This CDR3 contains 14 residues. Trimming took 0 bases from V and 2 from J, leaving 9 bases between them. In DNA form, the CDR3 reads TGCGCCAGCAGCTTGGAGGTGTCCGCCTACGAGCAGTACTTC. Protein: CASSLEVSAYEQYF.

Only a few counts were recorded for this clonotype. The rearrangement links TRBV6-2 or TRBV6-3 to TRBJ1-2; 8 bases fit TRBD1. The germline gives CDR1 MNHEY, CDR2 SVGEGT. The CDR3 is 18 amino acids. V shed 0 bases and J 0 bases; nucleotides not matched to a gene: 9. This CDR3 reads CASSYSRQGTYPNYGYTF. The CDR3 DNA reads TGTGCCAGCAGTTACTCGAGACAGGGGACGTACCCTAACTATGGCTACACCTTC.

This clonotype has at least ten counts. The CDR3 sequence: CASSRQDAGQFF. The CDR3 DNA reads as TGTGCCAGCAGTCGGCAGGATGCCGGGCAGTTCTTC. The J gene is TRBJ2-1, the V gene TRBV6-5, with D hard to call. The germline CDR1 and CDR2 sequences are MNHEY and SVGAGI. The V end lost 5 bases, the J end lost 12 bases, and 14 bases lay between the germline ends. This CDR3 is 12 amino acids long.

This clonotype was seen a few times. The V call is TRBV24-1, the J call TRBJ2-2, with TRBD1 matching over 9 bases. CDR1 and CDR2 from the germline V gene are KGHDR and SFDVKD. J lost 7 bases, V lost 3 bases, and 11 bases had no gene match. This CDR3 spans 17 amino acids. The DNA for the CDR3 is TGTGCCACCAGTGATCCGACCGGGACAGGGAGAGGCGGGGAGCTGTTTTTT. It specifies CATSDPTGTGRGGELFF.

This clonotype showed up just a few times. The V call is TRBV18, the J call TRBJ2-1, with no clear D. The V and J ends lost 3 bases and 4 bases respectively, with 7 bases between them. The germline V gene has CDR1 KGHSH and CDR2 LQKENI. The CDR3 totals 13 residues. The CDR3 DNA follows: TGTGCCAGCTCACCTCAAATTTACAATGAGCAGTTCTTC. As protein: CASSPQIYNEQFF.